This TCR beta chain appears in the sequencing data of a study of blood T cells in healthy people across ages. PCR was performed a second time for about 7 to 12 cycles using a sample-barcoded 5' primer and a J-beta primer mix. TCRdb re-derived calls from the 5' RACE reads in MiXCR, one entry per CDR3 protein. Of nearly 800,000 distinct CDR3 sequences listed, around 25% were seen once; the top ten hold 3% to 4.5%. This clonotype was counted at least ten times. Trimming pared 0 bases from V and 1 base from J, leaving 6 bases between. CDR1 and CDR2 from the germline V gene are MNHEY and SVGAGI. The CDR3 spans 14 residues. The sample was also linked to a second study, of T cells of mothers and their children.

This receptor was taken from a boy aged 10-17 years in good health. The chain has TRBV6-5 and TRBJ2-5; perhaps D is TRBD1 or TRBD2 (5 bases each). Source material: blood. The chain's CDR3 is CASSYSGAQETQYF. The CDR3 nucleotides read TGTGCCAGCAGTTACTCCGGGGCCCAAGAGACCCAGTACTTC.